This T cell receptor (beta chain) was recovered during a study of Ad26.COV2.S vaccination and SARS-CoV-2 variants. Study outcomes and limitations: The authors reported substantial breadth in spike-specific CD8+ and CD4+ T cell responses after vaccination. Vaccine and placebo recipients had comparable breadth of non-spike TCRs.

As to this clone: Its antigen is not identified.

Using immunoSEQ multiplex PCR, the repertoire was profiled, and TCRdb retains in-frame clones only, with some absent. Among about 350,000 clones listed, about 89% were seen once. Treatment noted: some 20 received Ad26.COV2.S at low or high dose, single or two shots; about 5 received placebo; per-sample allocation not given. On day 63 after the first injection, vaccine and placebo recipients gave samples. The origin of this receptor is a person aged 18-65 years who received the Ad26.COV2.S COVID-19 vaccine or a placebo. Sequenced material: peripheral blood, taken in a trial of Ad26.COV2.S vaccine versus placebo.

The CDR3 reads CASSIGGADTQYF. In nucleotides, the CDR3 is TGTGCCAGTAGTATAGGAGGGGCTGATACGCAGTATTTT. The V call is TRBV19, the J call TRBJ2-3; D may be TRBD1 or TRBD2 (5 bases each). CDR3 length: 13 amino acids. CDR1 is LNHDA and CDR2 is SQIVND in the germline V gene (reference sequence). Trimming took off 1 base at V and 6 bases at J, with 8 bases between the two ends. The full variable domain, completed using reference TRBV19 and TRBJ2-3, is DGGITQSPKYLFRKEGQNVTLSCEQNLNHDAMYWYRQDPGQGLRLIYYSQIVNDFQKGDIAEGYSVSREKKESFPLTVTSAQKNPTAFYLCASSIGGADTQYFGPGTRLTVL.